The table lists the clone carrying this T cell receptor beta chain with many counts. Its antigen is currently unknown. The entry originates in a study of molecular identifiers for immune sequencing clone quantification. Notes on the study in general: Because of identical TCR molecules sharing a barcode, sizes of highly expanded clones could be underestimated. In CMV-specific effectors, clones above 20 copies held over 99% of molecules; naive, under 1%.

Libraries of naive CD8 cells were prepared from 20,000 to 1,000,000 sorted cells using 10%, 30% or 50% RNA. From germline, CDR1 is MNHEY and CDR2 SVGAGI. This CDR3 comprises 13 residues. The ends were cut back, 0 bases at V and 7 bases at J, with 7 bases in the middle. TCRdb ran MiXCR on the PCR reads and lists one entry per CDR3 protein. Among about 320,000 distinct CDR3 sequences, about a fifth were seen once, and the ten largest hold 0.81%. The chain joins TRBV6-5 to TRBJ1-5; D is uncertain. The material sequenced was naive CD8+ T cells from blood, with Jurkat cell RNA spiked in. Noted subset: FACS-sorted CD8+CD4-CCR7+CD45RA+ naive T cells. The sequence derives from a human donor in good health. Some libraries in this study had Jurkat cell RNA spiked in. The CDR3 nucleotides read TGTGCCAGCAGTTACTCCGCCGTCCAGCCCCAGCATTTT. It yields the protein CASSYSAVQPQHF.